This section outlines one T cell receptor (beta chain) sequence together with its context. Authors' processing steps: Amplification of reference gene primers was used by the study to estimate nucleated cell counts. Sequenced by immunoSEQ multiplex PCR; TCRdb stores in-frame clones only, minus some. V and J calls plus clone size are reproduced from that table; the DNA served to infer D and trimming. The sample carries a few hundred thousand clones, roughly 88% recorded once. The CDR3 loop spans 14 amino acids. The germline gives CDR1 MNHEY, CDR2 SVGAGI. V gave up 2 bases and J gave up 6 bases, with 10 bases separating them. This entry is derived from a study of blood T cell repertoires in COVID-19. The wider study: Italy, Spain and the United States were the sources of the convalescent and acute COVID-19 samples. The analysed material was cDNA or gDNA that came from T cells, B-cell-depleted T cells, or PBMCs.

The rearrangement uses TRBV6-5 and TRBJ2-2; D gene unclear. The specimen was peripheral blood. The TCR sequence derives from a woman in her twenties or thirties who had recovered from COVID-19. This CDR3 is CASSYVSSAGELFF. The CDR3 DNA follows: TGTGCCAGCAGTTACGTATCGTCGGCCGGGGAGCTGTTTTTT.